By sample share, the clone carrying this T cell receptor (beta chain) is medium-sized. The sample belongs to a study of blood T cell repertoires in COVID-19. Study details: The analysed material was cDNA or gDNA that came from T cells, B-cell-depleted T cells, or PBMCs.

The authors' processing: How many nucleated cells were present was estimated from reference gene primer amplification. TCRdb's copy holds only in-frame clones and misses some; the assay was immunoSEQ multiplex PCR. Clone size and V and J calls were adopted from that table, with D and trimming inferred from the DNA. The top ten clones hold around a fifth of a sample with under 25,000 clones, over 80% of them seen once. In germline, CDR1 is SEHNR, CDR2 FQNEAQ (reference sequence). V lost 4 bases, J lost 5 bases, and 13 bases lay in between. This CDR3 region has 14 residues. J is TRBJ2-3 and V is TRBV7-9; perhaps TRBD1 as D (7 bases). The receptor comes from an older man with active or convalescent COVID-19. The source material was peripheral blood. Written as DNA, the CDR3 is TGTGCCAGCAGCTCCCAGGGGGGTCTAGATACGCAGTATTTT. Encoded protein: CASSSQGGLDTQYF.